This T cell receptor beta chain derives from a study of CXCR3-negative and CXCR3-positive naive CD8 T cells. Study conclusions and caveats: Memory cells differed in TRBV-TRBJ usage, but naive CXCR3-negative and CXCR3-positive cells had similar usage. Relative to CXCR3-negative naive cells, CXCR3-positive naive cells had more hydrophobic TRB CDR3s.

Germline CDR1 reads SGHRS; CDR2 reads YFSETQ. This CDR3 spans 14 amino acids. The TRB libraries of cDNA were built by UMI-labeled 5' RACE. Reanalyzing the 5' RACE reads, TCRdb keeps one entry per CDR3 protein, without DNA. In all, the sample yields about 150,000 distinct CDR3 sequences. About this clonotype itself: Its antigen is as yet unknown.

The sample was naive CXCR3+ CD8+ T cells from blood. The sample's subset: CD45RO-CCR7+CD27+CD95- naive CD8+ T cells expressing CXCR3 (TNR3+). The clonotype was recovered from a human donor in good health. Some clones in this sample may be carry-over from other donors' samples. This chain joins TRBV5-1 and TRBJ1-1; TCRdb designates TRBD1, a call that cannot be tested without DNA. CDR3 sequence: CASSLPGFGTEAFF.